The clone carrying this T cell receptor (beta chain) was recorded a few times. Its specificity is unknown. Investigators took around 10 milliliters of peripheral blood from every donor. For the second PCR, which ran for roughly 7 to 11 cycles, a sample-barcoded 5' primer and a J-beta primer mix were used. Via MiXCR, TCRdb re-called the 5' RACE reads, giving one row per CDR3 protein. The sample records 850,000 or so distinct CDR3 sequences, 25% to 30% being singletons. The CDR3 runs to 14 residues. Germline V gives CDR1 SNHLY, CDR2 FYNNEI. Trimming removed 7 bases at V and 0 bases at J, with 9 bases between. This sample is drawn from a study of blood T cells in healthy people across ages. Study-level findings and limits: Not knowing donor CMV status may have confounded expanded clonotype changes. While age rose, TCR beta diversity per million T cells dropped in a roughly linear way. Higher diversity and more naive CD4+ cells were features of long-lived donors, compared to aged donors.

The chain recombines TRBV2 with TRBJ2-2; D is ambiguous. The sample comprised blood. This TCR was recovered from a woman of 80 years or more in good health. CDR3 loop: CASTNNPNTGELFF. The CDR3 bases are TGTGCCAGCACCAACAACCCGAACACCGGGGAGCTGTTTTTT.